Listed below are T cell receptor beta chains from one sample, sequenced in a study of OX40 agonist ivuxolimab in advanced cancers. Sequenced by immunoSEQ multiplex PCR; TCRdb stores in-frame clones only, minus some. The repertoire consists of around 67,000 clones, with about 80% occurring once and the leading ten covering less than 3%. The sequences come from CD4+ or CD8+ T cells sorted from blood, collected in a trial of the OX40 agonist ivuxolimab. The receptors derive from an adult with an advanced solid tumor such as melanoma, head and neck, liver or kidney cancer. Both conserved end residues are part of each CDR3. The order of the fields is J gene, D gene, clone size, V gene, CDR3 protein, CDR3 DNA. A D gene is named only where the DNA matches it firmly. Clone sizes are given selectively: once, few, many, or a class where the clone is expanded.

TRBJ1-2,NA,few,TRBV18,CASSPGLQLANYGYTF,TGTGCCAGCTCACCAGGGTTACAGTTAGCTAACTATGGCTACACCTTC
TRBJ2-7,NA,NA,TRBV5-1,CASSLSAESSYEQYF,TGCGCCAGCAGCTTGAGCGCTGAGAGCTCCTACGAGCAGTACTTC
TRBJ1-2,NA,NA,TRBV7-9,CASRPNAGRERANYGYTF,TGTGCCAGCAGACCAAACGCGGGCAGGGAGAGGGCGAACTATGGCTACACCTTC
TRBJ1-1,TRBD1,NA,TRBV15,CATSSTGATEAFF,TGTGCCACCAGTTCGACAGGGGCCACTGAAGCTTTCTTT
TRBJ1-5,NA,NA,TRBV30,CAWSVNRAGNQPQHF,TGTGCCTGGAGTGTGAACAGGGCGGGTAATCAGCCCCAGCATTTT
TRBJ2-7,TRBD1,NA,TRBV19,CASSPVIFGTGRAYEQYF,TGTGCCAGTAGCCCCGTTATTTTCGGGACAGGGAGGGCCTACGAGCAGTACTTC
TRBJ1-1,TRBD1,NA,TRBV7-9,CASSHGQGTEAFF,TGTGCCAGCAGCCACGGACAGGGCACTGAAGCTTTCTTT
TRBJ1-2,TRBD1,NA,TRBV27,CASRGKGANIYGYTF,TGTGCCAGCAGGGGCAAGGGGGCCAACATCTATGGCTACACCTTC
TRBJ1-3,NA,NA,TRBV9,CASSVDPGQGNTIYF,TGTGCCAGCAGCGTAGATCCAGGCCAAGGGAACACCATATATTTT
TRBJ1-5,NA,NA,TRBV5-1,CASRPDGHSNQPQHF,TGCGCCAGCAGACCGGACGGACATAGCAATCAGCCCCAGCATTTT
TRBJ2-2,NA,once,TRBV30,CARKGGGNTGELFF,TGTGCCCGAAAAGGAGGTGGAAACACCGGGGAGCTGTTTTTT
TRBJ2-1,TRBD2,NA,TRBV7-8,CASSPSWEGWGEQFF,TGTGCCAGCAGCCCTTCCTGGGAGGGATGGGGTGAGCAGTTCTTC
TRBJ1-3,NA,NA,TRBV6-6,CASKSPLSSGNTIYF,TGTGCCAGCAAAAGCCCCCTGAGCTCTGGAAACACCATATATTTT
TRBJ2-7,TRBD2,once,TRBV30,CAREPSGVSYEQYF,TGTGCCCGGGAGCCTAGCGGGGTCTCCTACGAGCAGTACTTC
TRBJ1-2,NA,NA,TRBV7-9,CASSLVDGKTNYGYTF,TGTGCCAGCAGCTTAGTGGACGGCAAAACTAACTATGGCTACACCTTC
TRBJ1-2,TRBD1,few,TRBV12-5,CASGPQGALNYGYTF,TGTGCTAGTGGTCCACAGGGGGCCCTTAACTATGGCTACACCTTC
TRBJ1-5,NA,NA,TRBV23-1,CASSQGRSYLISNQPQHF,TGCGCCAGCAGTCAGGGCCGTAGTTACTTGATTAGCAATCAGCCCCAGCATTTT
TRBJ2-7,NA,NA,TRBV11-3,CASSLPHTKGTYEQYF,TGTGCCAGCAGCTTACCACACACCAAGGGAACCTACGAGCAGTACTTC
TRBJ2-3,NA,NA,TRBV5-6,CASSLERGGSTDTQYF,TGTGCCAGCAGCTTGGAGAGGGGCGGAAGCACAGATACGCAGTATTTT
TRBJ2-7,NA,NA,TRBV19,CASSIFPSSYEQYF,TGTGCCAGTAGTATATTCCCCTCCTCCTACGAGCAGTACTTC
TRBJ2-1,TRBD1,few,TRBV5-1,CASSSILGQANEQFF,TGCGCCAGCAGCTCCATCTTAGGACAGGCCAATGAGCAGTTCTTC
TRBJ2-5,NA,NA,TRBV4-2,CASSQVQGGQETQYF,TGTGCCAGCAGCCAAGTGCAGGGAGGACAAGAGACCCAGTACTTC
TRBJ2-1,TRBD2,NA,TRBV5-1,CASSSTSGSYNEQFF,TGCGCCAGCAGCTCGACTAGCGGATCCTACAATGAGCAGTTCTTC
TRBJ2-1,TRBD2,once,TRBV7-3,CASSFRPGLAGYNEQFF,TGTGCCAGCAGCTTCAGACCGGGACTAGCGGGGTACAATGAGCAGTTCTTC
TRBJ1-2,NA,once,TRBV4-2,CASSQEVGSGYTF,TGTGCCAGCAGCCAAGAGGTCGGATCGGGCTACACCTTC
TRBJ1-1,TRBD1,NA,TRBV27,CASSDRDTEAFF,TGTGCCAGCAGCGACAGGGACACTGAAGCTTTCTTT
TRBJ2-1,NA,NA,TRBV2,CASSDRLGLAFVNEQFF,TGTGCCAGCAGTGACCGATTGGGGCTAGCGTTCGTCAATGAGCAGTTCTTC
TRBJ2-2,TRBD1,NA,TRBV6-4,CASSDRTGGASGELFF,TGTGCCAGCAGTGACAGGACAGGGGGCGCATCCGGGGAGCTGTTTTTT
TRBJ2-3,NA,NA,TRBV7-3,CASSSGISRTDTQYF,TGTGCCAGCAGCTCAGGGATCTCGAGGACAGATACGCAGTATTTT
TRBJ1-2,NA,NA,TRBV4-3,CASSQDLGGPGNYGYTF,TGCGCCAGCAGCCAAGATTTGGGGGGGCCGGGTAACTATGGCTACACCTTC
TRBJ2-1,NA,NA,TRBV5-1,CASSPGGATQFF,TGCGCCAGCAGCCCTGGGGGCGCCACGCAGTTCTTC
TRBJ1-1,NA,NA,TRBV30,CAWVPSGAEAFF,TGTGCCTGGGTCCCCTCGGGGGCTGAAGCTTTCTTT
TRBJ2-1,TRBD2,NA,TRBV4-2,CASSQDPGSGSYNEQFF,TGTGCCAGCAGCCAAGATCCGGGTAGCGGGAGCTACAATGAGCAGTTCTTC
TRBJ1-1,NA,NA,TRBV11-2,CASSLREPLEAFF,TGTGCCAGCAGCTTGAGGGAGCCTCTAGAAGCTTTCTTT
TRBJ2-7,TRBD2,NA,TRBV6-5,CASLSGSSYEQYF,TGTGCCAGTCTTAGCGGGAGCTCCTACGAGCAGTACTTC
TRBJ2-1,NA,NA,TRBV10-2,CASSETGLAAYNEQFF,TGCGCCAGCAGTGAGACAGGGCTAGCGGCTTACAATGAGCAGTTCTTC
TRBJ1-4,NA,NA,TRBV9,CASSVDIWEEKLFF,TGTGCCAGCAGCGTAGACATCTGGGAAGAAAAACTGTTTTTT
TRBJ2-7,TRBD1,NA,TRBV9,CASSVEGGGYEQYF,TGTGCCAGCAGCGTAGAAGGGGGCGGCTACGAGCAGTACTTC
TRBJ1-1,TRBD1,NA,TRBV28,CASSPGQSLEAFF,TGTGCCAGCAGTCCGGGACAGTCGCTTGAAGCTTTCTTT
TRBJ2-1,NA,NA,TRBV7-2,CASSFAGTLYNEQFF,TGTGCCAGCAGCTTTGCCGGGACTCTTTACAATGAGCAGTTCTTC
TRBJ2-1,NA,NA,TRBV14,CASSRRKMAGVPNEQFF,TGTGCCAGCAGCCGCCGAAAGATGGCAGGGGTGCCCAATGAGCAGTTCTTC
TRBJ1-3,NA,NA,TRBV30,CAWSVGVSGNTIYF,TGTGCCTGGAGTGTTGGGGTCTCTGGAAACACCATATATTTT
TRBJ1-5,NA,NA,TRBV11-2,CASSRDKNQPQHF,TGTGCCAGCAGTCGGGACAAAAATCAGCCCCAGCATTTT
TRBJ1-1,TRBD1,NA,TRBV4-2,CASSQGPLQGELEAFF,TGTGCCAGCAGCCAAGGGCCGCTACAGGGGGAGCTAGAAGCTTTCTTT